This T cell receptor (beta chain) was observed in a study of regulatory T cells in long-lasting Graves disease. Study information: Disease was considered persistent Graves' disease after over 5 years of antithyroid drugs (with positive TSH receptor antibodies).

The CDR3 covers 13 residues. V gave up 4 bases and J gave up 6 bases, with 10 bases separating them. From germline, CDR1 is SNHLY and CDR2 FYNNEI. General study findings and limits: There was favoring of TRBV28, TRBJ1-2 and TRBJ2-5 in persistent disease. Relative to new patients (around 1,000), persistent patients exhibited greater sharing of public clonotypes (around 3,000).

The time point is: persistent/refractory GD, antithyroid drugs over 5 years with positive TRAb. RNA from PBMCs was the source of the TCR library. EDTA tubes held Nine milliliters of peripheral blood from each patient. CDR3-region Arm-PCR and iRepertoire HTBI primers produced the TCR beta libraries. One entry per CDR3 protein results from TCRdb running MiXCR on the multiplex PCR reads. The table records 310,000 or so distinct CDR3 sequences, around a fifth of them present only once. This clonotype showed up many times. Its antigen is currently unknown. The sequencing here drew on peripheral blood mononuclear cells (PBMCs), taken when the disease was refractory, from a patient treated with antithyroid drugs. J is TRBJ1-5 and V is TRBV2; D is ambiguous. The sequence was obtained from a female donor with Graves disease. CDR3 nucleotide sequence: TGTGCCAGCAGTGGGCAGAACTTTCAGCCCCAGCATTTT. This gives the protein CASSGQNFQPQHF.